This TCR beta chain was observed in a study of OX40 agonist ivuxolimab in advanced cancers. Overall study: All patients had ivuxolimab intravenously every 2 weeks at 0.01 to 10 mg/kg. The study reported partial responses in three patients: one hepatocellular carcinoma, two cutaneous melanoma.

Regarding this clone: Its antigen is unidentified.

Patients had blood sampled at baseline and again on cycle 4 day 1 and cycle 7 day 1. Here immunoSEQ multiplex PCR was the method, and the copy in TCRdb shows in-frame clones only, minus some. This table holds about 110,000 clones, under 95% found once. General study findings and limits: On average, a greater number of expanded clones characterised CD8+ T cells relative to CD4+.

The specimen was CD4+ or CD8+ T cells sorted from blood, collected in a trial of the OX40 agonist ivuxolimab. The sequence was collected from an adult with an advanced solid tumor such as melanoma, head and neck, liver or kidney cancer.

The CDR3 protein is CASSLEVQGARGYTF. CDR3 nucleotides: TGTGCCAGCAGCTTAGAGGTACAGGGGGCCCGGGGCTACACCTTC. The V gene is TRBV7-2, the J gene TRBJ1-2, with 9 positions matching TRBD1. V gave up 1 base and J gave up 8 bases; unmatched junction bases: 8. Germline CDR1 and CDR2: SGHTA and FQGNSA. The CDR3 length is 15 residues.